These 2 T cell receptor beta chains originate from one sample sequenced in a study of T cell responses to AZD1222 COVID-19 vaccine. Data came from immunoSEQ multiplex PCR; TCRdb stores just in-frame clones and leaves some out. The data contain about 64,000 clones, about four fifths of them singletons. This material consisted of peripheral blood, taken 28 days after the second AZD1222 dose. The receptors come from an adult who received the AZD1222 COVID-19 vaccine.

This chain joins TRBV7-8 and TRBJ2-6, with no clear D. CDR3 length: 17 amino acids. From germline, CDR1 is SGHVS and CDR2 FQNEAQ. Deletions cut 6 bases from V and 0 bases from J, with 15 bases between. The CDR3 loop is CASSLGIIPSGANVLTF. The DNA of the CDR3 is TGTGCCAGCAGTCTAGGCATCATTCCCTCTGGGGCCAACGTCCTGACTTTC.

This chain connects TRBV24-1 to TRBJ1-2, with D possibly being TRBD1 (5 bases). The germline gives CDR1 KGHDR, CDR2 SFDVKD. This CDR3 region has 12 residues. Trimming removed 10 bases from V and 8 bases from J, with 16 bases in between. CDR3 protein: CATGGGSEGYTF. CDR3 in DNA: TGTGCCACGGGTGGGGGATCGGAAGGCTACACCTTC.